The sequence of this TCR beta chain was determined in a study of T-cell reconstitution after alpha-beta-depleted transplantation in children. Unique molecular identifiers were incorporated during preparation of the TCRbeta library. MiXCR was run by TCRdb on the PCR reads, yielding one entry per CDR3 protein. Here the sample spans a few hundred thousand distinct CDR3 sequences, 7.5% to 10% being singletons. The V end lost 2 bases, the J end lost 13 bases, and 12 bases lay between the germline ends. CDR3 size: 13 residues. This clonotype was counted many times. The chain has TRBV12-3 or TRBV12-4 and TRBJ1-6; no clear D gene. This TCR derives from a human donor who donated a stem cell graft to a child with SCID. Source: PBMCs from the stem cell graft donor, taken from the stem cell graft. Written as DNA, the CDR3 is TGTGCCAGCAGTTTACGGACCAATGTTCCCCTCCACTTT. This encodes CASSLRTNVPLHF.